Listed below are T cell receptor beta chains from one sample, sequenced in a study of blood T cell repertoires in COVID-19. Assay: immunoSEQ multiplex PCR; the TCRdb copy retains only in-frame clones and omits some. The sample lists about 81,000 clones, around 90% seen once, with around 4.8% in the top ten. What was sequenced was peripheral blood. The source of these receptors is an elderly woman with acute or convalescent COVID-19. Both conserved end residues are part of each CDR3.

TRBV6-5	TRBJ1-3	CASSPPGGSGNTIYF
TRBV6-5	TRBJ1-6	CASSADRVKSPLHF
TRBV27	TRBJ1-4	CASSLGALNEKLFF
TRBV7-8	TRBJ1-2	CASSTERRGREYGYTF
TRBV6-1	TRBJ1-5	CASSETVGNQPQHF
TRBV11-3	TRBJ2-3	CASSTTGGPDTQYF
TRBV7-8	TRBJ1-2	CASSSAPGRLNYGYTF
TRBV18	TRBJ1-1	CASSPPGQSEAFF
TRBV2	TRBJ2-1	CATSQVRGEQFF
TRBV5-6	TRBJ2-3	CASSLPGQGATDTQYF
TRBV30	TRBJ2-2	CAWTTGRGGELFF
TRBV7-9	TRBJ2-2	CASSFSLQGAKTGELFF
TRBV30	TRBJ1-2	CAWSLGQVFGYTF
TRBV5-8	TRBJ2-3	CASSPARRGGGDTQYF
TRBV19	TRBJ1-5	CASSAPYGGMSRQPQHF
TRBV4-2	TRBJ1-1	CASSQIGTGRGGTEAFF
TRBV12-3/TRBV12-4	TRBJ2-2	CASRNRAGELFF
TRBV6-5	TRBJ2-3	CASSSGTGASDTQYF
TRBV10-1	TRBJ2-4	CASRYPSGGPLAKNIQYF
TRBV21-1	TRBJ2-3	CASSSSRDRVMDTQYF
TRBV20-1	TRBJ1-1	CSARSGTEAFF
TRBV30	TRBJ1-5	CAWSLTGISNQPQHF
TRBV7-2	TRBJ1-2	CASSLEGGSGYTF
TRBV2	TRBJ2-2	CASSEAELPGELFF
TRBV18	TRBJ2-5	CASSPLWTGREETQYF
TRBV5-4	TRBJ2-1	CASSGSGAGLRGEQFF
TRBV5-5	TRBJ1-1	CASSYSSDRVTEAFF
TRBV19	TRBJ1-5	CASSLSDRGFQPQHF
TRBV5-1	TRBJ1-4	CASSLASTGAAEGKLFF
TRBV19	TRBJ2-5	CASSIEAGGRGTQYF
TRBV3-1/TRBV3-2	TRBJ2-5	CASSQDSYQETQYF
TRBV9	TRBJ1-3	CASSRGTGISGNTIYF
TRBV7-2	TRBJ2-2	CASSSRGTSLNTGELFF
TRBV5-1	TRBJ1-5	CASSPLGANQPQHF
TRBV7-2	TRBJ2-7	CASSPGQATSYEQYF
TRBV29-1	TRBJ2-5	CSVDLGVRQETQYF
TRBV29-1	TRBJ2-7	CSAHSQVGGEQYF
TRBV12-3/TRBV12-4	TRBJ1-1	CASSIRGNTEAFF
TRBV5-6	TRBJ2-5	CASSARRRVLMEQETQYF
TRBV5-4	TRBJ2-7	CASSTPGVEQYF
TRBV5-5	TRBJ1-6	CASSLEQGAYNSPLHF
TRBV9	TRBJ1-6	CASSVDPGSNSPLHF
TRBV19	TRBJ2-7	CASRQGPSYEQYF